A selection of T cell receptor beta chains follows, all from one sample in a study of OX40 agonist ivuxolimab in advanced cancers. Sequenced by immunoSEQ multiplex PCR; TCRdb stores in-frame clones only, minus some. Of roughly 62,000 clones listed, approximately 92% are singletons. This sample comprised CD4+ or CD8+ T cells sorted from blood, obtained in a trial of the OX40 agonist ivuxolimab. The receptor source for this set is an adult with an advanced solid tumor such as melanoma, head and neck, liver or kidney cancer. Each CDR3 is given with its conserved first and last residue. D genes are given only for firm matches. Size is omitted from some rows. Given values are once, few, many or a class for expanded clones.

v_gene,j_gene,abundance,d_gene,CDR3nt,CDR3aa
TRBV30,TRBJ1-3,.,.,TGTGCCTGGAGTGTACAGATGGGTGCTGGAAACACCATATATTTT,CAWSVQMGAGNTIYF
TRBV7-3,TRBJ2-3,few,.,TGTGCCAGCAGCTATAGGGGTGGAGAAACAGATACGCAGTATTTT,CASSYRGGETDTQYF
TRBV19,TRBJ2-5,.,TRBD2,TGTGCCAGTAGTAGAGGGACTAGCGGGGGGTCATACCAAGAGACCCAGTACTTC,CASSRGTSGGSYQETQYF
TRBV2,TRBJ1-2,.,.,TGTGCCAGCAGTGATAGGGGCGTTGGCTATGGCTACACCTTC,CASSDRGVGYGYTF
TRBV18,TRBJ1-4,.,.,TGTGCCAGCTCACCATTGAGGAATGAAAAACTGTTTTTT,CASSPLRNEKLFF
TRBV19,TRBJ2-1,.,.,TGTGCCGGATCCTCCGAACGGGGAAGTGAGCAGTTCTTC,CAGSSERGSEQFF
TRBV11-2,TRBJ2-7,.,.,TGTGCCAGCAGCTTCGAACAGGGATTCTACGAGCAGTACTTC,CASSFEQGFYEQYF
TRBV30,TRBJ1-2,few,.,TGTGCCTGGGGGACCGTCGGGGGTGGCTACACCTTC,CAWGTVGGGYTF
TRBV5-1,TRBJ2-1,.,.,TGCGCCAGCAGGACGGGGCCAGGAGCTAACAATGAGCAGTTCTTC,CASRTGPGANNEQFF
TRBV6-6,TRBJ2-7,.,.,TGTGCCAGCAGTCGGCCCCCCAACGAGCAGTACTTC,CASSRPPNEQYF
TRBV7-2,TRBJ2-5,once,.,TGTGCCAGCAGCTTAGCTAGCGAAGAGACCCAGTACTTC,CASSLASEETQYF
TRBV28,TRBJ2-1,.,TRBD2,TGTGCCAGCAGGACGAGCGGGAGCTCACCGATCTTC,CASRTSGSSPIF
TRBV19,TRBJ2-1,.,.,TGTGCCAGTAGTCCCCCGGGACTCCCGGTGGATGAGCAGTTCTTC,CASSPPGLPVDEQFF
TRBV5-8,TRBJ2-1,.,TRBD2,TGTGCCAGCAGCGGCGGACTAGTCCCATACAATGAGCAGTTCTTC,CASSGGLVPYNEQFF
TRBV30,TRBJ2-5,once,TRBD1,TGTGCCTGGAGTTCCATCGCGACAGGGCTGGAGACCCAGTACTTC,CAWSSIATGLETQYF
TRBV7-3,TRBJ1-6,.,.,TGTGCCAGCAGCTTAACCCCCGCAGCGGGTCCCCTCCACTTT,CASSLTPAAGPLHF